This T cell receptor beta chain derives from a study of response to subunit inactivated influenza vaccine. TCRdb passed the RT-PCR reads through MiXCR, listing each CDR3 protein once. The sample includes hundreds of thousands of distinct CDR3 sequences, approximately 10% of them seen just once. The CDR3 totals 16 residues. The ends lost 3 bases at V and 5 bases at J; junction bases unmatched: 10. Per the germline V gene, CDR1 is ENHRY and CDR2 is SYGVKD. Only a few counts were recorded for this clonotype. The target antigen is unknown. Whole-study results and caveats: Seasonal influenza vaccination, on each occasion, was suggested by the authors to recruit few new T cells.

The sequencing here drew on PBMCs from blood, taken on the day of vaccination. This TCR was sampled from a man aged 50-59 years who received an inactivated influenza vaccine. V gene TRBV10-3 combines with J gene TRBJ1-3; TRBD1 matches 7 bases. DNA for the CDR3: TGTGCCATCAGTGATGCCCCACAGGGGATGAGAAACACCATATATTTT. Protein sequence: CAISDAPQGMRNTIYF.